This T cell receptor beta chain was recorded in a study of shared clonotypes between healthy human individuals. The sorted-subset replicate PCRs were given around 200 ng DNA, which is around 29,000 T cell genomes. The assay was immunoSEQ multiplex PCR, and TCRdb's table has in-frame clones only and misses some. There are roughly 1,800,000 clones in the sample; about 95% occur only once, and more than 0.9% lies in the top ten. The naive CD8 population came from CD45RO-negative cells selected for CCR7, without terminally differentiated effector memory CD45RA+ cells. The CDR3 is 15 amino acids. Deletions cut 4 bases from V and 0 bases from J, with 10 bases between. The V gene's germline CDR1 is SEHNR and CDR2 FQNEAQ (reference sequence).

The sample comprised naive CD8+ T cells sorted from blood. The chain combines TRBV7-9 with TRBJ2-1; tentatively, D is TRBD1 (6 bases). This receptor was obtained from a young man in good health. The CDR3 DNA reads as TGTGCCAGCAGCTGGACAGAGAGCTCCTACAATGAGCAGTTCTTC. Its translation is CASSWTESSYNEQFF.